Here is one TCR beta chain with its context. Its specificity is not known. 5'RACE template switching produced TCR cDNA carrying a universal primer site and UMIs. MiXCR was run by TCRdb on the 5' RACE reads, yielding one entry per CDR3 protein. The top ten clones hold 15% of a sample with 620,000 or so distinct CDR3 sequences, 10% to 15% of them seen once. The V end was cut by 5 bases, the J end by 3 bases, with 10 bases between. CDR1 is SGHTA, CDR2 FQGNSA, per germline. This CDR3 region has 13 residues. The data belong to a study of T cells after yellow fever vaccination. Study results and limitations: Peak timing came faster in the weaker secondary response, day 5 versus 15. Post-booster repertoires contained most primary-vaccination clones again (roughly 96% CD4, roughly 91% CD8). Clonotypes appearing in both CD4 and CD8 compartments existed, and their share was small.

The specimen was PBMCs, collected on the day of the yellow fever booster vaccination. This TCR was sampled from a man aged 25 to 40 who received the YFV17D yellow fever vaccine. The V and J genes are TRBV7-2 and TRBJ2-5, with D maybe TRBD1 (5 bases). CDR3 region: CASSIQGEETQYF. The CDR3 DNA follows: TGTGCCAGCAGCATCCAGGGTGAAGAGACCCAGTACTTC. The full variable domain, in which reference TRBV7-2 and TRBJ2-5 provide the parts outside the CDR3, is GAGVSQSPSNKVTEKGKDVELRCDPISGHTALYWYRQSLGQGLEFLIYFQGNSAPDKSGLPSDRFSAERTGGSVSTLTIQRTQQEDSAVYLCASSIQGEETQYFGPGTRLLVL.